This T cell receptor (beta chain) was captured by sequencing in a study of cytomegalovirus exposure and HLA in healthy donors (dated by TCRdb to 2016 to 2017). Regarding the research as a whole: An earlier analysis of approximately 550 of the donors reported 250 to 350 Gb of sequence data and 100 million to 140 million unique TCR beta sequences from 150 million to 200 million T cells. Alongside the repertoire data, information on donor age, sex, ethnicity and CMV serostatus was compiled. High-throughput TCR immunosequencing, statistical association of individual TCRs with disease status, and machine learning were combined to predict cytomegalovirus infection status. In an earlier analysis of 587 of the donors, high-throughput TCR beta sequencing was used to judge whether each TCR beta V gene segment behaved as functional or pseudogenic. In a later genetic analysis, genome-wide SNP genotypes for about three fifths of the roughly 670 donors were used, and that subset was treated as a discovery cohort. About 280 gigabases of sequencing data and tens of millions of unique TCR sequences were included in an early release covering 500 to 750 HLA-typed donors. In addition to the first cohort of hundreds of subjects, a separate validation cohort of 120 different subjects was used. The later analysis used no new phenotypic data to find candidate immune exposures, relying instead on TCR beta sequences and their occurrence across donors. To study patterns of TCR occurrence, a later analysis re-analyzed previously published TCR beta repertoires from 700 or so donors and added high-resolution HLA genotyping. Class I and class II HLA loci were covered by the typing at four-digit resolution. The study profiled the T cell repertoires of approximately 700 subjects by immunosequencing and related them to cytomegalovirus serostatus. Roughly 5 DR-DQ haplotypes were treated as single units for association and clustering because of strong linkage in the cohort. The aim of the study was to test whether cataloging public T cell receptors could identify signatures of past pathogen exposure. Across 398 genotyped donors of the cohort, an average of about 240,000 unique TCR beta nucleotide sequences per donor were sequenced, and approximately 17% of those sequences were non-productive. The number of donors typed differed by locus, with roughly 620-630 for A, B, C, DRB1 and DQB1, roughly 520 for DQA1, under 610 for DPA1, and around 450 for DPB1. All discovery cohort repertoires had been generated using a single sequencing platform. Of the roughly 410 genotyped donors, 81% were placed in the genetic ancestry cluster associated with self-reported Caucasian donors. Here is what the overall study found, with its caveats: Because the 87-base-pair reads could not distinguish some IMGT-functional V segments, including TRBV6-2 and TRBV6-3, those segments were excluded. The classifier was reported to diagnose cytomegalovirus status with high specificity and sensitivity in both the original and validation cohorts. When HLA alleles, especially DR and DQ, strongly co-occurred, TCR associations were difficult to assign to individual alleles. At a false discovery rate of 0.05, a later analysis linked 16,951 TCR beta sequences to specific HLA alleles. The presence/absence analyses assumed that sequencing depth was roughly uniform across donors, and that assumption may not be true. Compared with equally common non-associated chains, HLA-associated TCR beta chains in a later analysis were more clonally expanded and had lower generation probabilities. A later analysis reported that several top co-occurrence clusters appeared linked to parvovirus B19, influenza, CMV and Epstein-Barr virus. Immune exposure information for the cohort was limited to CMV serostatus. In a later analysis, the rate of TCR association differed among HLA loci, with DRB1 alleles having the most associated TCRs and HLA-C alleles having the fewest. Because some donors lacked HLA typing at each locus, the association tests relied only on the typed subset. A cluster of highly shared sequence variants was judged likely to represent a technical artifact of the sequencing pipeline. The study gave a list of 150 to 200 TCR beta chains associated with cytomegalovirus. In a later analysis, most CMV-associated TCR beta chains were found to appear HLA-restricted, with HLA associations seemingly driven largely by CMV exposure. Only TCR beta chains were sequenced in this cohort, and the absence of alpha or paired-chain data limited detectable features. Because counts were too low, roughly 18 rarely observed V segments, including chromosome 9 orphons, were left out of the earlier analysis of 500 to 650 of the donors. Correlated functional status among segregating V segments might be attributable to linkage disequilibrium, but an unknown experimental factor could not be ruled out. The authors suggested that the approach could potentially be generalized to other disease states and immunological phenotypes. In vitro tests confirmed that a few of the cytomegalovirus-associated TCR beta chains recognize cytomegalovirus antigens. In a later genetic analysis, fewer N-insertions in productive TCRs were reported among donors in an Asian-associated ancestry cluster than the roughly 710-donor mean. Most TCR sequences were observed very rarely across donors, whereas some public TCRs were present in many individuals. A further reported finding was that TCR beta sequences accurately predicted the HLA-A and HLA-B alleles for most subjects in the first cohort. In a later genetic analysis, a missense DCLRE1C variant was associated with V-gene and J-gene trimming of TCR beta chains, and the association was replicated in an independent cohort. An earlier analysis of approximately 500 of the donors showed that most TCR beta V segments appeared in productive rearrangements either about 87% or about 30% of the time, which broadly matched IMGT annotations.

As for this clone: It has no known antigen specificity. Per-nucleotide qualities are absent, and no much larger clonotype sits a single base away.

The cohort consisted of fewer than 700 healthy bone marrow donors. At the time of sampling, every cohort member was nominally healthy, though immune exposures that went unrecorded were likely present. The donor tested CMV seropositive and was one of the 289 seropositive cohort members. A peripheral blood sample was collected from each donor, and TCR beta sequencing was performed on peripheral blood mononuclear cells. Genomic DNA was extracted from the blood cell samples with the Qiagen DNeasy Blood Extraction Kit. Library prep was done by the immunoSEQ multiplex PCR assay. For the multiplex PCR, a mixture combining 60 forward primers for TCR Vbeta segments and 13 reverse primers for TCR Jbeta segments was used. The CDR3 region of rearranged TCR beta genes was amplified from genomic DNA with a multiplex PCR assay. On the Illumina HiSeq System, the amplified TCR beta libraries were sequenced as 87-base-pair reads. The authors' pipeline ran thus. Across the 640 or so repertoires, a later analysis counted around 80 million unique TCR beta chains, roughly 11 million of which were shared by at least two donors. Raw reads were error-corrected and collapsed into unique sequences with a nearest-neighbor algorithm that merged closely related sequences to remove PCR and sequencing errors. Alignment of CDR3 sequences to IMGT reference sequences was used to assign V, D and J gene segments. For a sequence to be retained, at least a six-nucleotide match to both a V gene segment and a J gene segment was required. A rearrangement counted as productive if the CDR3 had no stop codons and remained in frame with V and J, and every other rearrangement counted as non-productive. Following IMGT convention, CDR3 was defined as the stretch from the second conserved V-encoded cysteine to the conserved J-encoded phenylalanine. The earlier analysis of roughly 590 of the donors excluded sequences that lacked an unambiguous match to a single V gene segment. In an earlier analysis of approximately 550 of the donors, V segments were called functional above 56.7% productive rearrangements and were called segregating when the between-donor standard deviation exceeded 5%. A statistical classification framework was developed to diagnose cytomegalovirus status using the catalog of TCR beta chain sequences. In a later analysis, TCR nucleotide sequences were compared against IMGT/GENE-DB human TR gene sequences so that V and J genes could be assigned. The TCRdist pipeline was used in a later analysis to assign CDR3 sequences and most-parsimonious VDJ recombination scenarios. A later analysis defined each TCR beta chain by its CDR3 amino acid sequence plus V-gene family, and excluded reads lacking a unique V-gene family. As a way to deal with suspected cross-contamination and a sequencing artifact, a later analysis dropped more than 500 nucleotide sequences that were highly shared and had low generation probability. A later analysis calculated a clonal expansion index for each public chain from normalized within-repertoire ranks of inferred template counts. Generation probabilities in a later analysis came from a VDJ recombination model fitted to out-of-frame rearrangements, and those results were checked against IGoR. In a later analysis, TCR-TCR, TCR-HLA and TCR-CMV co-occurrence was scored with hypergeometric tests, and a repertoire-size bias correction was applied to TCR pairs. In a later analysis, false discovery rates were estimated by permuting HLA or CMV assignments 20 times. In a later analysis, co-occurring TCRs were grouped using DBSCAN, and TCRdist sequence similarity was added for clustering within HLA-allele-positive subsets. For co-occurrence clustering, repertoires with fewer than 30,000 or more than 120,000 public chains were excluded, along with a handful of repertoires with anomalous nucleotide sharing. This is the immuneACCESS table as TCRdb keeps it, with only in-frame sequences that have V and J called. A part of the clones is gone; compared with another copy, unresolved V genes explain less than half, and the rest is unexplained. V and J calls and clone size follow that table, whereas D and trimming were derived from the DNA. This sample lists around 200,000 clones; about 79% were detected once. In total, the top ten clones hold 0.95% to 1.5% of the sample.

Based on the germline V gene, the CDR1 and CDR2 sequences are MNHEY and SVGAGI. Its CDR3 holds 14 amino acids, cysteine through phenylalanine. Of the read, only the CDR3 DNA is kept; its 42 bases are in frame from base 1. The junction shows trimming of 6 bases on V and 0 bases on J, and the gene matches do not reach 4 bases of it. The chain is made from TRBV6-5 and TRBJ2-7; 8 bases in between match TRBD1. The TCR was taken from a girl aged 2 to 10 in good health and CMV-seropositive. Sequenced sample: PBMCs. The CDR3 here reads CASSPTGDSYEQYF. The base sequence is TGTGCCAGCAGCCCGACAGGGGACTCCTACGAGCAGTACTTC.